This TCR beta chain was identified during a study of identical twins. Germline V CDR1 and CDR2: SGHRS, YFSETQ. The CDR3 consists of 16 residues. V lost 2 bases, J lost 0 bases, and 3 bases stayed unmatched. TCRdb reanalysed the 5' RACE reads using MiXCR and keeps one entry per CDR3 protein. The sample has around 570,000 distinct CDR3 sequences; 9% to 10% are singletons. This clonotype was seen more than once but under ten times. These data were also filed under a second study, of yellow fever vaccine responses in identical twins.

The sequencing sample was made of PBMCs. The sequence was obtained from a woman aged 18-29 years in good health. The chain uses TRBV5-1 and TRBJ1-4, with 8 positions matching TRBD1. The DNA for the CDR3 is TGCGCCAGCAGCTTAACAGGGGGTACAACTAATGAAAAACTGTTTTTT. Protein sequence: CASSLTGGTTNEKLFF.